The next 26 T cell receptor beta chains were all read from a single sample in a study of cytomegalovirus exposure and HLA in healthy donors. Researchers ran the PCR with 60 Vbeta and 13 Jbeta primers. The repertoire was sequenced with immunoSEQ multiplex PCR; TCRdb's copy has only in-frame clones and lacks some. The table records around 150,000 clones, 80% to 85% of them present only once. The sequencing sample was made of PBMCs. Source of these receptors: a human donor in good health.

The chain uses TRBV4-1 and TRBJ1-2; the D gene is possibly TRBD1 (5 bases). This CDR3 has 14 amino acids. From germline, CDR1 is MGHRA and CDR2 YSYEKL. Deletions cut 1 base from V and 7 bases from J, with 13 bases between. The CDR3 loop reads CASSQVGQGSGYTF. CDR3 nucleotide sequence: TGCGCCAGCAGCCAAGTGGGGCAGGGTAGTGGCTACACCTTC.

The table lists this clone with a count of one. The genes are TRBV19 and TRBJ2-2; D remains ambiguous. V lost 3 bases and J lost 7, with 15 bases in between. This CDR3 has 15 residues. Germline V gene data show CDR1 as LNHDA and CDR2 as SQIVND (reference sequence). The CDR3 protein is CASSILGASVGELFF. DNA for the CDR3: TGTGCCAGTAGTATTTTAGGAGCCTCCGTCGGGGAGCTGTTTTTT.

The chain has TRBV7-2 and TRBJ2-7, with a weak D call TRBD2 (5 bases). Looked up from germline, CDR1 is SGHTA and CDR2 is FQGNSA. This CDR3 region has 13 residues. Trimming stripped 1 base from V and 4 bases from J, with 8 bases between. The CDR3 bases are TGTGCCAGCAGCTTAGGAGGGCAGTACGAGCAGTACTTC. Translation: CASSLGGQYEQYF.

Notes on this clone: Other nucleotide sequences from this sample produce the same CDR3. The rearrangement joins TRBV7-2 to TRBJ2-3; no clear D. With 1 base removed from V and 1 base from J, the gap between germline ends came to 6 bases. CDR3 length equals 14 residues. CDR1 and CDR2 (germline): SGHTA, FQGNSA. CDR3 DNA: TGTGCCAGCAGCTTAGGGCAGGGCACAGATACGCAGTATTTT. It yields the protein CASSLGQGTDTQYF.

The genes are TRBV27 and TRBJ2-1; 13 nucleotides match TRBD2. This CDR3 is 16 amino acids long. The junction had 9 bases not matched to a gene; V was cut back by 6 bases and J by 7 bases. Germline V gene sequence: CDR1 MNHEY, CDR2 SMNVEV (reference sequence). The CDR3 here is CASRSTSGGAKNEQFF. The CDR3 coding sequence is TGTGCCAGCAGATCCACTAGCGGGGGGGCGAAGAATGAGCAGTTCTTC.

J is TRBJ1-2 and V is TRBV7-9; D unclear. CDR1 is SEHNR and CDR2 is FQNEAQ in the germline V gene (reference sequence). CDR3 length equals 13 residues. The V and J ends lost 4 bases and 8 bases respectively, with 14 bases between them. The DNA of the CDR3 is TGTGCCAGCAGCTCCTTCGTCGCGTCCGGCTACACCTTC. Protein sequence: CASSSFVASGYTF.

This clone was recorded a few times. The J gene is TRBJ2-7, the V gene TRBV6-1, with TRBD1 identical over 7 bases. J was trimmed by 3 bases and V by 7 bases; bases with no gene match: 9. Germline CDR1 reads MNHNS; CDR2 reads SASEGT. The CDR3 has 14 residues. The CDR3 sequence is CASKSGQRIYEQYF. DNA of the CDR3: TGTGCCAGCAAATCGGGACAGCGTATCTACGAGCAGTACTTC.

The chain uses TRBV10-2 and TRBJ1-2; 8 nucleotides line up with TRBD1. The CDR3 has 16 amino acids. Trimming removed 0 bases from V and 3 bases from J; junction bases left unmatched: 6. Looked up from germline, CDR1 is WSHSY and CDR2 is SAAADI. The CDR3 DNA follows: TGCGCCAGCAGTGAGTCGATCTTGACAGGGGACTATGGCTACACCTTC. The encoded protein is CASSESILTGDYGYTF.

This clone was observed a few times. The CDR3 protein is CASSQDGPARVVDTEAFF. The CDR3 bases are TGCGCCAGCAGCCAAGATGGCCCCGCCAGGGTGGTTGACACTGAAGCTTTCTTT. The chain joins TRBV4-3 to TRBJ1-1; D perhaps matches TRBD1 (5 bases). CDR1 and CDR2 from the germline V gene are LGHNA and YSLEER. There are 18 residues in the CDR3. The germline V and J ends were trimmed by 0 bases and 3 bases, with 20 bases remaining between them.

Points on this clone: The conserved phenylalanine or tryptophan is not found at the CDR3 terminus, so this likely reflects a read error. The chain uses TRBV7-2 and TRBJ1-1, with D maybe TRBD1 (6 bases). Germline V gene data show CDR1 as SGHTA and CDR2 as FQGNSA. V lost 0 bases and J lost 3, with 11 bases in between. The CDR3 runs to 15 residues. CDR3 in DNA: TGTGCCAGCAGCTTAGCGGGACAACCTTACACTGAAGCTTTCTCT. Translation: CASSLAGQPYTEAFS.

V is TRBV6-6 and J is TRBJ2-5, with D uncertain. V lost 2 bases, J lost 5 bases, and 9 bases lay in between. This CDR3 contains 13 residues. Germline V CDR1 and CDR2: MNHNY, SVGAGI (reference sequence). CDR3 bases: TGTGCCAGCAGTTACCGGTTGCGGGAGACCCAGTACTTC. It specifies CASSYRLRETQYF.

The chain is built from TRBV5-1 and TRBJ2-3; 7 bases fit TRBD1. The V gene's germline CDR1 is SGHRS and CDR2 YFSETQ. This CDR3 region has 15 residues. Germline trimming cut 3 bases from V and 2 bases from J; bases unmatched to any gene: 6. CDR3 sequence: CASSSLEGATDTQYF. The CDR3 DNA reads TGCGCCAGCAGCTCACTAGAGGGGGCCACAGATACGCAGTATTTT.

The rearrangement links TRBV20-1 to TRBJ2-3; no definite D call. V was cut by 3 bases and J by 11 bases, with 6 bases left in between. CDR1 DFQATT and CDR2 SNEGSKA come from the germline V gene (reference sequence). The CDR3 totals 9 residues. The DNA for the CDR3 is TGCAGTGCTAGGCTCGGGCAGTATTTT. Amino acids: CSARLGQYF.

The CDR3 DNA sequence: TGTGCTAGTGGTTTGGCAAATAAAACAGGGGGCGAAGTGAACCAAGAGACCCAGTACTTC. Residues: CASGLANKTGGEVNQETQYF. The chain carries TRBV12-5 and TRBJ2-5, with 9 nucleotides matching TRBD1. V lost 1 base to trimming and J lost 0 bases; unmatched junction nucleotides: 15. Germline V lookup: CDR1 LGHNT, CDR2 FRNRAP. The CDR3 runs to 20 residues.

The gene calls are TRBV5-4 and TRBJ1-1; D is perhaps TRBD1 (5 bases). Germline V gene sequence: CDR1 SGHNT, CDR2 YYREEE (reference sequence). This CDR3 region has 16 residues. V was shortened by 4 bases and J by 3 bases, with 19 bases between the two germline ends. CDR3 amino acids: CASSQVQANWYTEAFF. The DNA for the CDR3 is TGTGCCAGCAGCCAAGTACAGGCAAATTGGTACACTGAAGCTTTCTTT.

In nucleotides, the CDR3 is TGTGCCAGCAGCTTTAGCGGGGGGGCTGAGACCCAGTACTTC. Its translation is CASSFSGGAETQYF. The V call is TRBV7-7, the J call TRBJ2-5, with 11 bases that match TRBD2. Germline-derived CDR1 and CDR2 are SSHAT and FNYEAQ (reference sequence). The CDR3 sequence is 14 residues long. J gave up 5 bases and V 3 bases, and 2 bases lay outside the gene matches.

V gene TRBV11-1 combines with J gene TRBJ1-2, with 8 bases fitting TRBD1. The CDR3 has 13 residues. The germline V gene encodes CDR1 SGHAT and CDR2 FQDESV (reference sequence). The V gene end was trimmed by 3 bases and the J gene end by 3 bases; junction bases not matched to a gene: 0. CDR3 DNA sequence: TGTGCCAGCAGCTTGGACAGGGACTATGGCTACACCTTC. It is translated as CASSLDRDYGYTF.

This clone has just one count. This chain uses TRBV6-1 with TRBJ2-7; no definite D call. CDR3 size: 13 residues. CDR1 and CDR2 from the germline V gene are MNHNS and SASEGT. V dropped 3 bases and J dropped 4 bases, with 10 bases sitting between them. CDR3 in DNA: TGTGCCAGCAGTGAGGGCAGGCATTACGAGCAGTACTTC. Translated, it gives CASSEGRHYEQYF.

This clone was seen a handful of times. The V call is TRBV5-4, the J call TRBJ2-2, with 13 bases that match TRBD2. Looked up from germline, CDR1 is SGHNT and CDR2 is YYREEE (reference sequence). The J segment lost 4 bases and the V segment lost 1 base, leaving 10 bases of the junction unmatched. The CDR3 is made up of 19 amino acids. This chain's CDR3 is CASSLSTSGGALGTGELFF. The CDR3 DNA sequence: TGTGCCAGCAGCTTGAGCACTAGCGGGGGGGCCTTGGGCACCGGGGAGCTGTTTTTT.

J is TRBJ2-1 and V is TRBV6-1; TRBD2 aligns across 7 bases. Trimming at V came to 3 bases and at J to 3 bases, leaving 11 bases not matched to a gene. The CDR3 runs to 17 residues. Germline V gene data show CDR1 as MNHNS and CDR2 as SASEGT. CDR3 bases: TGTGCCAGCAGTGAGCGAGTCGGGGGGTCCTTCTACAATGAGCAGTTCTTC. Its translation is CASSERVGGSFYNEQFF.

The chain has TRBV5-1 and TRBJ2-3; D perhaps matches TRBD1 (5 bases). This CDR3 is 16 amino acids long. V was clipped by 0 bases and J by 3 bases, with 14 bases between them. CDR1 SGHRS and CDR2 YFSETQ come from the germline V gene. The CDR3 loop is CASSLAIGDRTDTQYF. For the CDR3, the DNA is TGCGCCAGCAGCTTGGCAATAGGGGATAGGACAGATACGCAGTATTTT.

The chain has TRBV11-2 and TRBJ2-7; D might be TRBD1 (5 bases). This CDR3 spans 14 amino acids. Trimming cost V 5 bases and J 0 bases, with 11 bases left between them. CDR1 is SGHAT, CDR2 FQNNGV, per germline. CDR3 coding DNA: TGTGCCAGCAGCCCAGGGAAAGCCTCCTACGAGCAGTACTTC. This translates into CASSPGKASYEQYF.

The rearrangement uses TRBV27 and TRBJ1-3; perhaps TRBD1 as D (5 bases). Germline V gene sequence: CDR1 MNHEY, CDR2 SMNVEV (reference sequence). V lost 0 bases and J lost 2, with 8 bases in between. This CDR3 has 15 amino acids. In DNA, the CDR3 is TGTGCCAGCAGTTTATCTGCCAGGGCTGGAAACACCATATATTTT. This encodes CASSLSARAGNTIYF.

CDR3 sequence: CASSLGGTGVTEAFF. CDR3 nucleotides: TGTGCCAGCAGCTTGGGAGGGACAGGGGTAACTGAAGCTTTCTTT. V gene TRBV5-4 combines with J gene TRBJ1-1, with 10 bases identical to TRBD1. This CDR3 has 15 residues. Germline CDR1 is SGHNT and CDR2 is YYREEE (reference sequence). The J segment lost 5 bases and the V segment lost 0 bases, leaving 4 bases of the junction unmatched.

This chain connects TRBV7-9 to TRBJ1-3, with 8 positions matching TRBD1. The CDR3 has 16 amino acids. V dropped 5 bases and J dropped 4; count of bases not matched to a gene: 10. The germline CDR1 and CDR2 sequences are SEHNR and FQNEAQ (reference sequence). CDR3 in DNA: TGTGCCAGCAGCACCCTCCTGACAGGGGCGGGAAACACCATATATTTT. It codes for CASSTLLTGAGNTIYF.

The J gene is TRBJ2-5, the V gene TRBV27; weak D call: TRBD1 (5 bases). V was clipped by 1 base and J by 0 bases, with 9 bases between them. CDR1 is MNHEY, CDR2 SMNVEV, per germline (reference sequence). The CDR3 spans 15 residues. The CDR3 DNA reads as TGTGCCAGCAGTTTATATGGGGCCAACCAAGAGACCCAGTACTTC. As protein: CASSLYGANQETQYF.